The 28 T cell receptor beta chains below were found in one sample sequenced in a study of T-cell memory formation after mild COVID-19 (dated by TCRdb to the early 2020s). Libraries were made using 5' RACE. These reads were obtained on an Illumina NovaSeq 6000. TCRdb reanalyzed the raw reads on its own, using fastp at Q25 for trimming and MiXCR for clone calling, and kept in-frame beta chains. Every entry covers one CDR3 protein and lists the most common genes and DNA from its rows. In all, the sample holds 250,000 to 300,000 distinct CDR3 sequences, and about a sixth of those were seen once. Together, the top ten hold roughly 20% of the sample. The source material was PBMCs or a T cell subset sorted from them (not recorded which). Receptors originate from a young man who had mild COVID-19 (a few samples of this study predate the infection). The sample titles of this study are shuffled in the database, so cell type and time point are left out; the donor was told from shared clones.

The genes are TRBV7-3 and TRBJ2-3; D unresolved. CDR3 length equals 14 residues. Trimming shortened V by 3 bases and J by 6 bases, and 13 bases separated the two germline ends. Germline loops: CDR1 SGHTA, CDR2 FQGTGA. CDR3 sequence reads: CASSLASSSDTQYF. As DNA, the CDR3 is TGTGCCAGCAGCTTGGCCAGCTCGTCCGATACGCAGTATTTT.

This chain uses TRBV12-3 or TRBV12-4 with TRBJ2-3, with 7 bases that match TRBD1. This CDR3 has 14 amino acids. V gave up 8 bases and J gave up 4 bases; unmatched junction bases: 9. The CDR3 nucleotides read TGTGCCAGCGGAAGGGGGCATGTGGCAGATACGCAGTATTTT. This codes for CASGRGHVADTQYF.

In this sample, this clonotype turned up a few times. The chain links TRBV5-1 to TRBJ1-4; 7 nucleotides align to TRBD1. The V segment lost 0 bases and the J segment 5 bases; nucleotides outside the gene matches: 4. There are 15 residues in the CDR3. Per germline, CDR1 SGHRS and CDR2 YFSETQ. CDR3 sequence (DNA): TGCGCCAGCAGCTTGGGACAGGGAAAGAATGAAAAACTGTTTTTT. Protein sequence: CASSLGQGKNEKLFF.

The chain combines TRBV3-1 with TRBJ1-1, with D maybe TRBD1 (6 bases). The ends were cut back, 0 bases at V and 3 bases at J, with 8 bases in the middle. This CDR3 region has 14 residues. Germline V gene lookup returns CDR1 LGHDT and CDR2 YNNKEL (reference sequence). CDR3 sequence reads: CASSQDAGDTEAFF. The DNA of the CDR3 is TGTGCCAGCAGCCAAGATGCAGGGGACACTGAAGCTTTCTTT.

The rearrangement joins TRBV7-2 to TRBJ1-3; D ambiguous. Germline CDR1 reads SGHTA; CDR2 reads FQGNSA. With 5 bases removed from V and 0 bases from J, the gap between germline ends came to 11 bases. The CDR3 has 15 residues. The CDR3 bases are TGTGCCAGCAGCCCCTATTTCAGCTCTGGAAACACCATATATTTT. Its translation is CASSPYFSSGNTIYF.

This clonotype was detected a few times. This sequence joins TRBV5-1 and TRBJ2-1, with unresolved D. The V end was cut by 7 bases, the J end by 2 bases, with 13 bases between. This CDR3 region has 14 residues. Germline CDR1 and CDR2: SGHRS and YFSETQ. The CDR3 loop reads CASRSAATYNEQFF. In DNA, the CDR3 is TGCGCCAGCCGATCAGCCGCCACCTACAATGAGCAGTTCTTC.

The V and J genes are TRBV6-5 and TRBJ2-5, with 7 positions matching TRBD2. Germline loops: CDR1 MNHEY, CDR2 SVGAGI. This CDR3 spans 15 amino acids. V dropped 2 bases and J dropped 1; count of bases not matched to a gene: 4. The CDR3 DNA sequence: TGTGCCAGCAGTTACGGGGGGGGAGCCCAAGAGACCCAGTACTTC. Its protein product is CASSYGGGAQETQYF.

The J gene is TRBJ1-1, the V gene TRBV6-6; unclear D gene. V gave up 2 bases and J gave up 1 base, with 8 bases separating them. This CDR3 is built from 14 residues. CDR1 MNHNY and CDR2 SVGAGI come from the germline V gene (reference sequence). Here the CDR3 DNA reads TGTGCCAGCAGTTACGGTCGGGGGAACACTGAAGCTTTCTTT. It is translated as CASSYGRGNTEAFF.

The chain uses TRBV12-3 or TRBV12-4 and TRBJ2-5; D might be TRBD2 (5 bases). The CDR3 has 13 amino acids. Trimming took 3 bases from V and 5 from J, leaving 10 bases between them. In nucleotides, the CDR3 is TGTGCCAGCAGTTTTAGCCCGGGGGAGACCCAGTACTTC. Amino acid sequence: CASSFSPGETQYF.

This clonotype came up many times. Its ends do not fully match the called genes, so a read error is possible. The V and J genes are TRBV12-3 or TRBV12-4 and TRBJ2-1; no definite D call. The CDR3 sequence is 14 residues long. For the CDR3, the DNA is TGTGCCAGCAGCTTAGCAGGCTCCTACAATGAGCAGTTCTTC. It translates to CASSLAGSYNEQFF.

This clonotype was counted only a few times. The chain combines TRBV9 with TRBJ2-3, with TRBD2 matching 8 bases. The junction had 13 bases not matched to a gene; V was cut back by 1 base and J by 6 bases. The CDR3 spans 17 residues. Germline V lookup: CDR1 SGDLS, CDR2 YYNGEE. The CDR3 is CASSVYPAGATRDTQYF. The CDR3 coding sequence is TGTGCCAGCAGCGTATATCCAGCGGGGGCGACTCGGGATACGCAGTATTTT. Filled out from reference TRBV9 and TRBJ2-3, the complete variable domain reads DSGVTQTPKHLITATGQRVTLRCSPRSGDLSVYWYQQSLDQGLQFLIQYYNGEERAKGNILERFSAQQFPDLHSELNLSSLELGDSALYFCASSVYPAGATRDTQYFGPGTRLTVL.

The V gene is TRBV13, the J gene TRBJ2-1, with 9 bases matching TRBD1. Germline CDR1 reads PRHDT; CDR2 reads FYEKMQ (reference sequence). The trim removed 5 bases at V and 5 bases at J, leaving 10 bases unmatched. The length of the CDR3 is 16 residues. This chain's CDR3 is CASSLLGQGSHNEQFF. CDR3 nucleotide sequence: TGTGCCAGCAGCCTTCTTGGACAGGGGAGCCACAATGAGCAGTTCTTC.

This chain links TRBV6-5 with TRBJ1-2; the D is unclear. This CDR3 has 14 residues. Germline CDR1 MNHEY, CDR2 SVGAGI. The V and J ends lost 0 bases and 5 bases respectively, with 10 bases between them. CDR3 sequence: CASSYSRAAYGYTF. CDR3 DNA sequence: TGTGCCAGCAGTTACTCGAGGGCGGCTTATGGCTACACCTTC.

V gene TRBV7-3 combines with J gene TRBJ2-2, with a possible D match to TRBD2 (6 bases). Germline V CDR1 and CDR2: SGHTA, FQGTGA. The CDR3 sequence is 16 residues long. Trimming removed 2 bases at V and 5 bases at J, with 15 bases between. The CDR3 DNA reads TGTGCCAGCAGCTTAGTCGGGACTCCCGGTACCGGGGAGCTGTTTTTT. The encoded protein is CASSLVGTPGTGELFF.

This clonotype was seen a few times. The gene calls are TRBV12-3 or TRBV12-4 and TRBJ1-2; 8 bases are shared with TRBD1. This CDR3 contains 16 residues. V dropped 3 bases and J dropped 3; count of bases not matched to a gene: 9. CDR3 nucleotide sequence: TGTGCCAGCAGTTTGGGGCAGGGGGCGCGGGACTATGGCTACACCTTC. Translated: CASSLGQGARDYGYTF.

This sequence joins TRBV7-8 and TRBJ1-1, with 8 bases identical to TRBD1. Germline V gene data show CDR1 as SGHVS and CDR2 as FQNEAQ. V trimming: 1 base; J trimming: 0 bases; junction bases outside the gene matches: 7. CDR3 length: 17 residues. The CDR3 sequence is CASSLVGTGLMNTEAFF. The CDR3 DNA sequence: TGTGCCAGCAGCTTAGTAGGGACAGGTTTAATGAACACTGAAGCTTTCTTT.

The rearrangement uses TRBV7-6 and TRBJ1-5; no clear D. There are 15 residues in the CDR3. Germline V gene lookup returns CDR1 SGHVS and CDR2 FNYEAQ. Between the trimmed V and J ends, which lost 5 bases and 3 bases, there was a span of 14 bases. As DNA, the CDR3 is TGTGCCAGCAGCCTCGGGTCAAGTAACAATCAGCCCCAGCATTTT. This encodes CASSLGSSNNQPQHF.

In DNA form, the CDR3 reads TGTGCCAGCAGCAATGAGACAGGGGCGCGGGAGCAGTACGTC. Its protein product is CASSNETGAREQYV. The J gene is TRBJ2-7, the V gene TRBV21-1; the table's D call of TRBD1 was not tested on the DNA. TRBV21-1 is given as a pseudogene. The CDR3 is 14 residues long.

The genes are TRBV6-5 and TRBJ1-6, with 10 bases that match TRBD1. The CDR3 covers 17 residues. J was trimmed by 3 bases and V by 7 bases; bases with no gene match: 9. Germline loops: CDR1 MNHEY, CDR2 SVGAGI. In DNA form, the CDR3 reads TGTGCCAGCAAATTGGGACAGGGGCCGATCTATAATTCACCCCTCCACTTT. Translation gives CASKLGQGPIYNSPLHF.

The CDR3 loop is CASRKGHQSEQFF. Here the CDR3 DNA reads TGTGCCAGTAGAAAGGGACATCAGAGCGAGCAGTTCTTC. This chain uses TRBV12-3 or TRBV12-4 with TRBJ2-1, with a possible D match to TRBD1 (6 bases). Trimming shortened V by 9 bases and J by 10 bases, and 19 bases separated the two germline ends. This CDR3 contains 13 residues.

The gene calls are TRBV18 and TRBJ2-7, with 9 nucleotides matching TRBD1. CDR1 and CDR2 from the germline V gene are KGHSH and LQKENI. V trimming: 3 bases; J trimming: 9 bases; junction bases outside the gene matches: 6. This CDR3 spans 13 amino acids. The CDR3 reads CASSPDRGRGQYV. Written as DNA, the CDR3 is TGTGCCAGCTCACCTGACAGGGGGAGAGGGCAGTACGTC.

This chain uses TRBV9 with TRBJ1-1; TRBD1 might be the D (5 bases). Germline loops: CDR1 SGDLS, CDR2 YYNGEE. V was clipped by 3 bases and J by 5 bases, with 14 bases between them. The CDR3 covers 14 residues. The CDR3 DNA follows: TGTGCCAGCAGCGCCATGGGGGGAGGGACTGAAGCTTTCTTT. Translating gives CASSAMGGGTEAFF.

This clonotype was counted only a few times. The CDR3 DNA reads as TGTGCCAGCAGTCTTAGCGGAAACATTCAGTACTTC. This gives the protein CASSLSGNIQYF. The rearrangement uses TRBV6-2 or TRBV6-3 and TRBJ2-4; D is perhaps TRBD2 (6 bases). This CDR3 region has 12 residues. Trimming shortened V by 5 bases and J by 6 bases, and 8 bases separated the two germline ends. CDR1 and CDR2 from the germline V gene are MNHEY and SVGEGT.

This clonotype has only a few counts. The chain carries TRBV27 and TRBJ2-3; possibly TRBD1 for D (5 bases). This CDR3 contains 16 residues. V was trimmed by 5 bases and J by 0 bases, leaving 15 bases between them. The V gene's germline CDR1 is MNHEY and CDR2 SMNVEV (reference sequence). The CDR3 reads CASSRYRLTSTDTQYF. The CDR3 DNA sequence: TGTGCCAGCAGTCGCTACAGGCTAACTAGCACAGATACGCAGTATTTT.

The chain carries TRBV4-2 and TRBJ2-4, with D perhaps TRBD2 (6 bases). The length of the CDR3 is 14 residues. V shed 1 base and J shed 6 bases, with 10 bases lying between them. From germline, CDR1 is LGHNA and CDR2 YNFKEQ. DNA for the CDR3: TGTGCCAGCAGCCAAGGGTACGGGGGAAACATTCAGTACTTC. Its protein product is CASSQGYGGNIQYF.

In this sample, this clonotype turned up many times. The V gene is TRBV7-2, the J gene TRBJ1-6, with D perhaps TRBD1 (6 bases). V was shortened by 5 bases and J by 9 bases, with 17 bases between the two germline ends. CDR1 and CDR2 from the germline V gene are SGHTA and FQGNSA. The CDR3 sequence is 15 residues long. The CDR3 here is CASSPGVGAASPLHF. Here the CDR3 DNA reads TGTGCCAGCAGCCCAGGGGTAGGGGCGGCTTCACCCCTCCACTTT.

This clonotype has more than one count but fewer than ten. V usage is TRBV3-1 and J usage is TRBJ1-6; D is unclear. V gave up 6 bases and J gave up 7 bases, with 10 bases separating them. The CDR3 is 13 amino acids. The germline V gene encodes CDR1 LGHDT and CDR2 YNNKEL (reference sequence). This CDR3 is CASRRRGNSPLHF. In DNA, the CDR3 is TGTGCCAGCAGACGAAGAGGGAATTCACCCCTCCACTTT.

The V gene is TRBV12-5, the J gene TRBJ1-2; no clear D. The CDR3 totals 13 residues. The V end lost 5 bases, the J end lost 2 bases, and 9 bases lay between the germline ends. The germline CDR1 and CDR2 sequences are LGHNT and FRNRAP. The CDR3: CASGPTANYGYTF. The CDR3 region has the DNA TGTGCTAGTGGTCCGACGGCGAACTATGGCTACACCTTC.